The 17 T cell receptor beta chains below were found in one sample sequenced in a study of a mutant IDH1 vaccine in newly diagnosed glioma. The time point denotes: week 5, during vaccination. Doses consisted of 300 ug of mutant IDH1 20-mer peptide each, paired with topical imiquimod. These receptors have no known antigen. Generated by immunoSEQ multiplex PCR, the TCRdb table keeps only in-frame clones and is missing some. The table includes tens of thousands of clones, roughly nine tenths detected once. This specimen consisted of PBMCs, obtained from a glioma patient whose treatment included an IDH1 peptide vaccine. The source of these receptors is a woman in her fifties or sixties with glioma.

This rearrangement joins TRBV15 to TRBJ2-3; D perhaps matches TRBD2 (5 bases). The CDR3 runs to 14 residues. V lost 0 bases and J lost 3, with 7 bases in between. Germline CDR1 and CDR2: LNHNV and YYDKDF (reference sequence). CDR3 loop: CATSREGGTDTQYF. CDR3 coding DNA: TGTGCCACCAGCAGAGAAGGAGGTACAGATACGCAGTATTTT.

The chain uses TRBV7-2 and TRBJ2-1; 7 nucleotides align to TRBD2. CDR1 is SGHTA and CDR2 is FQGNSA in the germline V gene. After removal of 5 bases from V and 10 bases from J, the junction contained 8 bases not matched to a gene. CDR3 length: 13 residues. The CDR3 region has the DNA TGTGCCAGCAGCCTCGCGGGAGAAGGGGAGCAGTTCTTC. It codes for CASSLAGEGEQFF.

The chain is built from TRBV21-1 and TRBJ1-2; TRBD1 is the table's D call, not checked against the DNA. TRBV21-1 is annotated as a pseudogene. The CDR3 loop spans 16 amino acids. This CDR3 is CASSPNEAGENYGYTF. In DNA form, the CDR3 reads TGTGCCAGCAGCCCGAATGAGGCAGGGGAAAACTATGGCTACACCTTC.

CDR3 sequence reads: CASSLYYPGETQYF. Written as DNA, the CDR3 is TGTGCCAGCAGTTTATATTATCCGGGAGAGACCCAGTACTTC. V and J are TRBV27 and TRBJ2-5; D is uncertain. This CDR3 comprises 14 residues. Germline CDR1 reads MNHEY; CDR2 reads SMNVEV (reference sequence). Trimming stripped 1 base from V and 4 bases from J, with 10 bases between.

The V and J genes are TRBV6-5 and TRBJ2-7; 7 bases fit TRBD1. Germline loops: CDR1 MNHEY, CDR2 SVGAGI. This CDR3 is 15 amino acids long. Trimming removed 4 bases from V and 2 bases from J; junction bases left unmatched: 8. The CDR3, as DNA: TGTGCCAGCAGTTTCACCGGGACAGATGCCTACGAGCAGTACTTC. The encoded protein is CASSFTGTDAYEQYF.

A few counts support this clone. The rearrangement joins TRBV2 to TRBJ1-2, with a possible D match to TRBD1 (5 bases). Trimming shortened V by 8 bases and J by 4 bases, and 20 bases separated the two germline ends. CDR1 SNHLY and CDR2 FYNNEI come from the germline V gene. This CDR3 has 15 amino acids. As DNA, the CDR3 is TGTGCCAGCGTGGGACGTCGGATAGCGGGCTATGGCTACACCTTC. This codes for CASVGRRIAGYGYTF.

The chain employs TRBV19 and TRBJ1-1; D not resolved. The CDR3 runs 13 residues. Germline CDR1 and CDR2: LNHDA and SQIVND (reference sequence). V lost 8 bases, J lost 1 base, and 11 bases lay in between. The CDR3 DNA reads as TGTGCCAGTCTCCTGCTTGGGAACACTGAAGCTTTCTTT. Translation gives CASLLLGNTEAFF.

The rearrangement joins TRBV2 to TRBJ2-4, with 8 bases aligning to TRBD1. V lost 6 bases to trimming and J lost 4 bases; unmatched junction nucleotides: 11. CDR3 length: 16 amino acids. Germline lookup yields CDR1 SNHLY and CDR2 FYNNEI. CDR3 nucleotide sequence: TGTGCCAGCAGCCGGACAGGGCGAAACGCGAAAAACATTCAGTACTTC. Protein sequence: CASSRTGRNAKNIQYF.

The CDR3 here is CASSVAGGGEQYF. As DNA, the CDR3 is TGTGCCAGCAGCGTAGCGGGAGGTGGCGAGCAGTACTTC. This chain links TRBV9 with TRBJ2-7; TRBD2 matches 7 bases. Germline V lookup: CDR1 SGDLS, CDR2 YYNGEE. The CDR3 spans 13 residues. The junction had 3 bases not matched to a gene; V was cut back by 0 bases and J by 6 bases.

The J gene is TRBJ1-1, the V gene TRBV6-5; D call uncertain. V lost 6 bases, J lost 4 bases, and 15 bases lay in between. CDR3 length: 14 amino acids. Germline values: CDR1 MNHEY, CDR2 SVGAGI. DNA of the CDR3: TGTGCCAGCAGAGTAGGGATAGTTGGCACTGAAGCTTTCTTT. Protein product: CASRVGIVGTEAFF.

The chain employs TRBV6-6 and TRBJ1-2, with D possibly being TRBD1 (5 bases). The CDR3 is 13 residues long. Trimming took off 4 bases at V and 5 bases at J, with 11 bases between the two ends. Germline V lookup: CDR1 MNHNY, CDR2 SVGAGI (reference sequence). This CDR3 reads CASSLRTPYGYTF. The CDR3 region has the DNA TGTGCCAGCAGTTTAAGGACACCGTATGGCTACACCTTC.

The gene calls are TRBV18 and TRBJ2-7; 13 bases agree with TRBD2. V lost 5 bases to trimming and J lost 7 bases; unmatched junction nucleotides: 14. The germline CDR1 and CDR2 sequences are KGHSH and LQKENI. The CDR3 runs to 17 residues. CDR3 sequence: CASSSQQLAGGRWEQYF. In DNA form, the CDR3 reads TGTGCCAGCTCAAGTCAGCAACTAGCGGGAGGGCGTTGGGAGCAGTACTTC.

This clone was counted a single time. The V gene is TRBV14, the J gene TRBJ1-4; the match to TRBD1 covers 9 bases. J lost 7 bases, V lost 5 bases, and 5 bases had no gene match. The CDR3 loop spans 14 amino acids. Germline V lookup: CDR1 SGHDN, CDR2 FVKESK. DNA of the CDR3: TGTGCCAGCAGCTCCGGGACAGGGAGTGAAAAACTGTTTTTT. Its translation is CASSSGTGSEKLFF.

V is TRBV29-1 and J is TRBJ2-3; 13 bases are a match to TRBD2. The ends lost 4 bases at V and 3 bases at J; junction bases unmatched: 4. This CDR3 is 15 amino acids long. CDR1 and CDR2 from the germline V gene are SQVTM and ANQGSEA. The DNA for the CDR3 is TGCAGCGTTGCCTCGACTAGCGGGAGGACAGATACGCAGTATTTT. Amino acids: CSVASTSGRTDTQYF.

The genes are TRBV7-8 and TRBJ2-3; 7 bases match TRBD2. The CDR3 totals 15 residues. V was clipped by 4 bases and J by 4 bases; unmatched bases: 8. The germline V gene encodes CDR1 SGHVS and CDR2 FQNEAQ. For the CDR3, the DNA is TGTGCCAGCAGCTCCCACCGAGGGAGGGCAGATACGCAGTATTTT. Amino acids: CASSSHRGRADTQYF.

This clone showed up just once. This sequence joins TRBV6-6 and TRBJ1-1; possible D gene TRBD1, 5 bases. Looked up from germline, CDR1 is MNHNY and CDR2 is SVGAGI (reference sequence). The CDR3 sequence is 14 residues long. The ends were cut back, 0 bases at V and 4 bases at J, with 9 bases in the middle. The CDR3 DNA sequence: TGTGCCAGCAGTTACTCGAATAGGGGCACTGAAGCTTTCTTT. It translates to CASSYSNRGTEAFF.

The chain recombines TRBV7-8 with TRBJ1-1; D possibly corresponds to TRBD1 (5 bases). CDR1 is SGHVS, CDR2 FQNEAQ, per germline. CDR3 length: 12 residues. Trimming removed 2 bases from V and 8 bases from J, with 9 bases in between. CDR3 sequence (DNA): TGTGCCAGCAGCTTACCCGACAGCGAAGCTTTCTTT. Protein product: CASSLPDSEAFF.